Following are 5 T cell receptor beta chains from one sample sequenced in a study of CD8+ T cells in alopecia areata (dated by TCRdb to 2016 to 2018). In roughly 5 patients from the biomarker study, an additional sort separated CD25+CD127- cells out of the CD4+ cells. Receptor libraries were prepared by the immunoSEQ multiplex PCR assay. RNA was extracted from all samples and reverse transcribed into cDNA, which served as template for TCR sequencing. TCRdb obtained this table from immuneACCESS and retained in-frame rearrangements with V and J assigned. These tables miss some clones; where compared with another copy, unresolved V genes account for less than half of the shortfall, and the remainder is unexplained. This sample comprises tens of thousands of clones, more than 60% of them detected only once. The ten largest clones capture 4.5% of the sample. Sequencing input: CD4+ Tregs sorted from blood. Receptor source: a human donor with alopecia areata.

This sequence joins TRBV19 and TRBJ1-3, with 9 nucleotides matching TRBD1. Germline CDR1 reads LNHDA; CDR2 reads SQIVND (reference sequence). Trimming took 6 bases from V and 2 from J; bases not matched to a gene: 5. The CDR3 is 15 residues long. CDR3 sequence: CASRNRDRAGNTIYF. CDR3 coding DNA: TGTGCCAGTAGAAACCGGGACAGGGCTGGAAACACCATATATTTT. Complete variable domain (other parts from reference TRBV19 and TRBJ1-3): DGGITQSPKYLFRKEGQNVTLSCEQNLNHDAMYWYRQDPGQGLRLIYYSQIVNDFQKGDIAEGYSVSREKKESFPLTVTSAQKNPTAFYLCASRNRDRAGNTIYFGEGSWLTVV.

In this sample, this clone turned up a few times. The chain joins TRBV2 to TRBJ2-1; D remains unclear. The CDR3 contains 12 residues. V shed 5 bases and J shed 13 bases, with 15 bases lying between them. The germline CDR1 and CDR2 sequences are SNHLY and FYNNEI. The CDR3 coding sequence is TGTGCCAGCAGTAATCTGATCGCCGGTCAGTTCTTC. Translating gives CASSNLIAGQFF.

The chain couples TRBV4-1 to TRBJ2-5; D not certain. Trimming cost V 1 base and J 0 bases, with 9 bases left between them. The germline CDR1 and CDR2 sequences are MGHRA and YSYEKL. CDR3 length equals 15 residues. CDR3 in DNA: TGCGCCAGCAGCCAAGCTTCTAGGTACCAAGAGACCCAGTACTTC. Protein product: CASSQASRYQETQYF.

The chain combines TRBV30 with TRBJ2-5, with 11 bases aligning to TRBD1. The CDR3 extends over 14 amino acids. The J segment lost 6 bases and the V segment lost 2 bases, leaving 5 bases of the junction unmatched. Germline V gives CDR1 GTSNPN, CDR2 SVGIG (reference sequence). CDR3 sequence reads: CAWSTGTGGQTQYF. CDR3 DNA: TGTGCCTGGAGTACAGGGACAGGGGGGCAGACCCAGTACTTC.

J is TRBJ2-7 and V is TRBV18; 8 positions match TRBD2. After removal of 3 bases from V and 5 bases from J, the junction contained 6 bases not matched to a gene. The germline gives CDR1 KGHSH, CDR2 LQKENI. The CDR3 extends over 14 amino acids. The DNA for the CDR3 is TGTGCCAGCTCACCCGTCGGGAGGGGGGACGAGCAGTACTTC. It codes for CASSPVGRGDEQYF.